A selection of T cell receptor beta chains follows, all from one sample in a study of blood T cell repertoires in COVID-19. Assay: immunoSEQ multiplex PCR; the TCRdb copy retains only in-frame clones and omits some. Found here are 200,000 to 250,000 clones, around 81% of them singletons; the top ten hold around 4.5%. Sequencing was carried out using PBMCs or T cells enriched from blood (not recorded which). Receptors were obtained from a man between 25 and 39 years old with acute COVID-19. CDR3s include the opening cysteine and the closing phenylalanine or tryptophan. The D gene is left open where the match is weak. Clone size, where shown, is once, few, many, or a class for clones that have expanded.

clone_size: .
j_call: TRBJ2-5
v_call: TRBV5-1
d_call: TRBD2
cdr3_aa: CASERWGGQETQYF
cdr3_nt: TGCGCCAGCGAGCGCTGGGGGGGTCAAGAGACCCAGTACTTC

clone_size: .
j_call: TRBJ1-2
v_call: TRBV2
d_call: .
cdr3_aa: CASRELSGDYGYTF
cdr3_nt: TGTGCCAGCAGAGAGCTAAGCGGGGACTATGGCTACACCTTC

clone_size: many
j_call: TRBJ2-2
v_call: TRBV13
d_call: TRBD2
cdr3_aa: CASSFRAGANTGELFF
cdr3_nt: TGTGCCAGCAGCTTCCGAGCGGGGGCTAACACCGGGGAGCTGTTTTTT

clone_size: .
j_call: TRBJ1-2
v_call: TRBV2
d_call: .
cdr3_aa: CASSGVTANYGYTF
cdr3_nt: TGTGCCAGCAGTGGGGTGACAGCAAACTATGGCTACACCTTC

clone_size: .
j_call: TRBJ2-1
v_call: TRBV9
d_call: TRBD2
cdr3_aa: CASSVEERGGGEQFF
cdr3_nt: TGTGCCAGCAGCGTAGAGGAGCGGGGGGGCGGTGAGCAGTTCTTC

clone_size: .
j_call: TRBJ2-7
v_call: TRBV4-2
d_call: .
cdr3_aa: CASSPGYEQYF
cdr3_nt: TGTGCCAGCAGCCCGGGATACGAGCAGTACTTC

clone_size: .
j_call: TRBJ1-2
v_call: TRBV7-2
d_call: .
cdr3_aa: CASSFSSVNYGYTF
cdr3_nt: TGTGCCAGCAGCTTTAGCAGCGTTAACTATGGCTACACCTTC

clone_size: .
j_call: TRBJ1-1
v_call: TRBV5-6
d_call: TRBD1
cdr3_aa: CASSSQGAVTEAFF
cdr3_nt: TGTGCCAGCAGCTCCCAGGGGGCGGTCACTGAAGCTTTCTTT

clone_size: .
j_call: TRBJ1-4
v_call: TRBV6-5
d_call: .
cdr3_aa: CASGPPEELFF
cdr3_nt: TGTGCCAGCGGTCCTCCGGAGGAACTGTTTTTT

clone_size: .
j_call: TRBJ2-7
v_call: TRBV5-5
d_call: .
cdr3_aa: CASSLEEDYYEQYF
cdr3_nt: TGTGCCAGCAGCTTGGAAGAAGACTACTACGAGCAGTACTTC

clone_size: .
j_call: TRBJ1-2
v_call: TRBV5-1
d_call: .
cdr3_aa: CASSLAGREGGFTF
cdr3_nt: TGCGCCAGCAGCTTGGCGGGCAGGGAGGGTGGCTTCACCTTC

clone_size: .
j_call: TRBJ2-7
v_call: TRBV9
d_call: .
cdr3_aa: CASSVGLGDMNEQYF
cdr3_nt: TGTGCCAGCAGCGTAGGTCTCGGGGATATGAACGAGCAGTACTTC

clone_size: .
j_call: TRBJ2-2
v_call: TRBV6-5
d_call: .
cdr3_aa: CASSILNTGELFF
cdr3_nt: TGTGCCAGCAGTATCCTAAACACCGGGGAGCTGTTTTTT

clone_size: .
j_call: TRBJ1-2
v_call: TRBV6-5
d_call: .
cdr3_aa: CASMGQGINYGYTF
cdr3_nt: TGTGCCAGCATGGGTCAGGGAATTAACTATGGCTACACCTTC

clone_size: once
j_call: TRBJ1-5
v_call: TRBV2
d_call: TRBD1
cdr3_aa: CASTLTGNSNQPQHF
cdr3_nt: TGTGCCAGCACCCTGACAGGGAATAGCAATCAGCCCCAGCATTTT

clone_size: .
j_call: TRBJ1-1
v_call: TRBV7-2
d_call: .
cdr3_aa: CASSSYTMNTEAFF
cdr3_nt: TGTGCCAGCAGCTCTTACACCATGAACACTGAAGCTTTCTTT

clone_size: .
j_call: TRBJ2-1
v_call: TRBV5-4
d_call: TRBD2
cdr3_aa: CASSSGLAGGVDEQFF
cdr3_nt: TGTGCCAGCAGCTCGGGACTAGCGGGGGGTGTGGATGAGCAGTTCTTC

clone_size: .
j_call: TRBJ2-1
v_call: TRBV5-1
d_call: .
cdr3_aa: CASSLGDFGVSYNEQFF
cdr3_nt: TGCGCCAGCAGCTTGGGAGATTTCGGGGTCTCCTACAATGAGCAGTTCTTC

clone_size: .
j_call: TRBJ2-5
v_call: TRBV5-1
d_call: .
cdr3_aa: CASSTGGGLETQYF
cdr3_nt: TGCGCCAGCAGCACCGGAGGGGGCCTAGAGACCCAGTACTTC

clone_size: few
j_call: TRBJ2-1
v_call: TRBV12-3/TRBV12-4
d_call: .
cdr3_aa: CASRALGDEQFF
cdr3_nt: TGTGCCAGCAGAGCCTTAGGAGATGAGCAGTTCTTC

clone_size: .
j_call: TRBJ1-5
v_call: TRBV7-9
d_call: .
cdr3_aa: CASSLSRGAESQPQHF
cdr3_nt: TGTGCCAGCAGCTTATCTCGGGGGGCTGAGAGTCAGCCCCAGCATTTT